One sample yielded the 26 T cell receptor beta chains listed below, sequenced in a study of blood T cell repertoires in COVID-19. TCRdb's copy holds only in-frame clones and misses some; the assay was immunoSEQ multiplex PCR. Of some 180,000 clones in the sample, about 85% were seen once. The sequencing sample was made of peripheral blood. Source of these receptors: a woman aged 60 to 75 with acute or convalescent COVID-19.

The chain combines TRBV11-3 with TRBJ2-7, with D possibly being TRBD1 (5 bases). The CDR3 contains 15 residues. V lost 1 base and J 0 bases, leaving 10 bases between the germline ends. CDR1 is SGHNT, CDR2 YENEEA, per germline. The CDR3 coding sequence is TGTGCCAGCAGCTTAGGGGCTCAGGGCTCCTACGAGCAGTACGTC. It codes for CASSLGAQGSYEQYV.

This sequence joins TRBV19 and TRBJ2-3; TRBD2 matches 12 bases. The germline V gene has CDR1 LNHDA and CDR2 SQIVND (reference sequence). CDR3 size: 15 residues. The J segment lost 3 bases and the V segment lost 6 bases, leaving 4 bases of the junction unmatched. CDR3 in amino acids: CASRRTSGKTDTQYF. The CDR3 DNA reads as TGTGCCAGTAGAAGGACTAGCGGGAAGACAGATACGCAGTATTTT.

The chain is built from TRBV5-4 and TRBJ1-4; D possibly corresponds to TRBD1 (6 bases). Germline V gives CDR1 SGHNT, CDR2 YYREEE (reference sequence). The CDR3 sequence is 16 residues long. The V end lost 8 bases, the J end lost 0 bases, and 17 bases lay between the germline ends. The CDR3, as DNA: TGTGCCAGTTCGAGGGGGGGGAGAGCAACTAATGAAAAACTGTTTTTT. It is translated as CASSRGGRATNEKLFF. The full variable domain, rest sourced from reference TRBV5-4 and TRBJ1-4, is ETGVTQSPTHLIKTRGQQVTLRCSSQSGHNTVSWYQQALGQGPQFIFQYYREEENGRGNFPPRFSGLQFPNYSSELNVNALELDDSALYLCASSRGGRATNEKLFFGSGTQLSVL.

This rearrangement joins TRBV10-2 to TRBJ2-1, with TRBD2 matching over 9 bases. Germline assignment: CDR1 WSHSY and CDR2 SAAADI. CDR3 length equals 15 residues. The V gene end was trimmed by 8 bases and the J gene end by 0 bases; junction bases not matched to a gene: 5. The CDR3 spells CASHRAGGSYNEQFF. DNA of the CDR3: TGCGCCAGCCATAGAGCGGGGGGCTCCTACAATGAGCAGTTCTTC.

The DNA for the CDR3 is TGTGCCAGCAGTACCCAGGGGAACGGCTACACCTTC. Translating gives CASSTQGNGYTF. This chain joins TRBV2 and TRBJ1-2, with D maybe TRBD1 (6 bases). CDR3 length equals 12 residues. CDR1 and CDR2 (germline): SNHLY, FYNNEI. The V and J ends lost 5 bases and 8 bases respectively, with 12 bases between them.

This clone was detected only once. V usage is TRBV18 and J usage is TRBJ2-1; 9 nucleotides align to TRBD1. Germline V gene lookup returns CDR1 KGHSH and CDR2 LQKENI. There are 17 residues in the CDR3. With 2 bases clipped from V and 8 bases from J, the junction kept 13 bases outside the gene matches. The CDR3 bases are TGTGCCAGCTCACCAGCCCCCCCGGGACAGGGAGGGTATGAGCAGTTCTTC. Translation gives CASSPAPPGQGGYEQFF. Together with reference TRBV18 and TRBJ2-1, the CDR3 gives the full variable domain: NAGVMQNPRHLVRRRGQEARLRCSPMKGHSHVYWYRQLPEEGLKFMVYLQKENIIDESGMPKERFSAEFPKEGPSILRIQQVVRGDSAAYFCASSPAPPGQGGYEQFFGPGTRLTVL.

The CDR3 nucleotides are TGTGCCAGCAGCTCCATCCGGGACAGGGGCCACGAGCAGTACTTC. Protein product: CASSSIRDRGHEQYF. This rearrangement joins TRBV7-9 to TRBJ2-7; 10 bases are a match to TRBD1. This CDR3 contains 15 residues. The ends lost 4 bases at V and 5 bases at J; junction bases unmatched: 8. Germline CDR1 reads SEHNR; CDR2 reads FQNEAQ (reference sequence).

The CDR3 DNA sequence: TGTGCCAGCAGCTTAGCGGGACAGAGTAACACTGAAGCTTTCTTT. This encodes CASSLAGQSNTEAFF. The gene calls are TRBV7-8 and TRBJ1-1; 7 bases map to TRBD1. The CDR3 length is 15 residues. Germline lookup yields CDR1 SGHVS and CDR2 FQNEAQ. The trim removed 0 bases at V and 2 bases at J, leaving 3 bases unmatched.

This clone was picked up a small number of times. V gene TRBV10-3 combines with J gene TRBJ1-5; no firm D call. CDR1 is ENHRY, CDR2 SYGVKD, per germline. The CDR3 is 13 amino acids. Trimming pared 5 bases from V and 8 bases from J, leaving 13 bases between. CDR3 coding DNA: TGTGCCATCAGTCAGCGGGCGAGGGAGCCCCAGCATTTT. This translates into CAISQRAREPQHF.

The V call is TRBV12-3 or TRBV12-4, the J call TRBJ1-5; D gene unclear. This CDR3 has 12 residues. Trimming removed 4 bases from V and 7 bases from J, with 8 bases in between. For the CDR3, the DNA is TGTGCCAGCAGTTCACGGGTACAGCCCCAGCATTTT. Its translation: CASSSRVQPQHF.

J is TRBJ2-1 and V is TRBV5-4, with 11 nucleotides matching TRBD2. J gave up 14 bases and V 0 bases, and 16 bases lay outside the gene matches. The germline V gene has CDR1 SGHNT and CDR2 YYREEE (reference sequence). The CDR3 is 17 residues long. CDR3 in DNA: TGTGCCAGCAGCTTGGTCCCTTTAGCGGGAGGGCTACAACCGGAGTTCTTC. Its translation: CASSLVPLAGGLQPEFF.

The chain is built from TRBV11-2 and TRBJ1-1; D perhaps matches TRBD1 (6 bases). CDR3 length equals 15 residues. V lost 5 bases and J lost 4, with 17 bases in between. CDR1 and CDR2 (germline): SGHAT, FQNNGV. The CDR3 DNA reads TGTGCCAGCAGCGGGGGCACGGGGATGGGCACTGAAGCTTTCTTT. This sequence encodes CASSGGTGMGTEAFF.

The chain links TRBV24-1 to TRBJ2-5; 12 bases fit TRBD1. This CDR3 comprises 15 residues. The V gene's germline CDR1 is KGHDR and CDR2 SFDVKD. The V and J ends lost 0 bases and 5 bases, in that order; junction bases with no gene match: 0. The CDR3 sequence is CATSDLGTGGETQYF. The CDR3 DNA follows: TGTGCCACCAGTGATTTGGGGACAGGGGGCGAGACCCAGTACTTC.

The chain has TRBV20-1 and TRBJ1-6; D not resolved. The germline V gene has CDR1 DFQATT and CDR2 SNEGSKA (reference sequence). The CDR3 has 11 amino acids. V was pared by 3 bases and J by 8 bases, with 5 bases between. The CDR3 reads CSARGHSPLHF. DNA of the CDR3: TGCAGTGCTAGGGGCCATTCACCCCTCCACTTT.

The chain couples TRBV20-1 to TRBJ1-4; a possible D gene is TRBD1 (6 bases). CDR3 length: 11 amino acids. The V end lost 0 bases, the J end lost 12 bases, and 8 bases lay between the germline ends. Germline V lookup: CDR1 DFQATT, CDR2 SNEGSKA (reference sequence). The CDR3 nucleotides read TGCAGTGCTAGAGATAAGGGGGAACTGTTTTTT. Translating it yields CSARDKGELFF.

The V gene is TRBV3-1 (or the pseudogene TRBV3-2), the J gene TRBJ2-7; TRBD2 matches 15 bases. The CDR3 length is 16 residues. V dropped 4 bases and J dropped 5; count of bases not matched to a gene: 6. Germline CDR1 LGHDT, CDR2 YNNKEL (reference sequence). The CDR3 DNA is TGTGCCAGCAGCCGGACTAGCGGGAGGGCCATCCACGAGCAGTACTTC. Its translation is CASSRTSGRAIHEQYF.

V is TRBV2 and J is TRBJ2-5; no clear D gene. The CDR3 is 12 residues long. Germline V gene data show CDR1 as SNHLY and CDR2 as FYNNEI. V dropped 8 bases and J dropped 5 bases, with 12 bases sitting between them. In nucleotides, the CDR3 is TGTGCCAGCTCTCAGCGTCCGGAGACCCAGTACTTC. Protein: CASSQRPETQYF.

V usage is TRBV5-6 and J usage is TRBJ2-7; D perhaps matches TRBD2 (5 bases). This CDR3 spans 15 amino acids. Germline V gene sequence: CDR1 SGHDT, CDR2 YYEEEE. Trimming shortened V by 0 bases and J by 4 bases, and 14 bases separated the two germline ends. The CDR3 region is CASSLVGFGVYEQYV. The CDR3 nucleotides read TGTGCCAGCAGCTTGGTGGGGTTCGGGGTTTACGAGCAGTACGTC.

CDR3 DNA sequence: TGTGCCAGCATACGTGGACAGGGCAGGACTGAAGCTTTCTTT. This gives the protein CASIRGQGRTEAFF. The chain has TRBV6-5 and TRBJ1-1; 8 nucleotides match TRBD1. CDR1 and CDR2 from the germline V gene are MNHEY and SVGAGI. V trimming: 7 bases; J trimming: 5 bases; junction bases outside the gene matches: 9. The CDR3 loop spans 14 amino acids.

This chain connects TRBV29-1 to TRBJ1-1; possible D gene TRBD1, 6 bases. Trimming removed 7 bases at V and 1 base at J, with 16 bases between. Germline V gene data show CDR1 as SQVTM and CDR2 as ANQGSEA. This CDR3 region has 14 residues. CDR3: CSGVRGSRNTEAFF. The CDR3 DNA follows: TGCAGCGGGGTCAGGGGATCAAGGAACACTGAAGCTTTCTTT.

The rearrangement joins TRBV5-1 to TRBJ1-1; TRBD1 might be the D (6 bases). This CDR3 has 15 amino acids. V was shortened by 5 bases and J by 1 base, with 15 bases between the two germline ends. The V gene's germline CDR1 is SGHRS and CDR2 YFSETQ. CDR3 in amino acids: CASRVEGTPNTEAFF. The CDR3 nucleotides are TGCGCCAGCAGGGTTGAGGGGACACCGAACACTGAAGCTTTCTTT.

The chain uses TRBV19 and TRBJ1-4, with 8 bases aligning to TRBD1. CDR1 and CDR2 (germline): LNHDA, SQIVND (reference sequence). The CDR3 has 15 residues. The trim removed 3 bases at V and 8 bases at J, leaving 8 bases unmatched. The CDR3 sequence is CASSIPGGAAEKLFF. The CDR3 nucleotides read TGTGCCAGTAGTATCCCAGGGGGCGCAGCGGAAAAACTGTTTTTT.

This chain connects TRBV18 to TRBJ2-1; D may be TRBD1 (7 bases). The germline CDR1 and CDR2 sequences are KGHSH and LQKENI. Trimming removed 2 bases from V and 2 bases from J, with 13 bases in between. The CDR3 covers 16 residues. The CDR3 DNA reads TGTGCCAGCTCACCAGGGGGGCAGGGGGCCTACAATGAGCAGTTCTTC. Protein sequence: CASSPGGQGAYNEQFF.

This clone came up a few times. The chain employs TRBV6-5 and TRBJ2-1; 9 bases match TRBD2. The V segment lost 2 bases and the J segment 7 bases; nucleotides outside the gene matches: 3. From germline, CDR1 is MNHEY and CDR2 SVGAGI. This CDR3 is 14 amino acids long. The CDR3 DNA follows: TGTGCCAGCAGTTACGGGCTAGCGGGGAATGAGCAGTTCTTC. Translating gives CASSYGLAGNEQFF.

The chain's CDR3 is CASRSQRRGPPLYV. CDR3 in DNA: TGTGCCAGCAGAAGCCAACGCAGAGGCCCTCCCCTGTACGTC. The rearrangement links TRBV28 to TRBJ2-7; D remains ambiguous. Germline CDR1 reads MDHEN; CDR2 reads SYDVKM. V was shortened by 6 bases and J by 12 bases, with 24 bases between the two germline ends. The CDR3 has 14 amino acids.

The gene calls are TRBV5-1 and TRBJ1-2; possibly TRBD1 for D (5 bases). The CDR3 runs 14 residues. The V end lost 0 bases, the J end lost 2 bases, and 8 bases lay between the germline ends. Per germline, CDR1 SGHRS and CDR2 YFSETQ. CDR3 bases: TGCGCCAGCAGCTTGGTTCAGGGAAACTATGGCTACACCTTC. This encodes CASSLVQGNYGYTF.